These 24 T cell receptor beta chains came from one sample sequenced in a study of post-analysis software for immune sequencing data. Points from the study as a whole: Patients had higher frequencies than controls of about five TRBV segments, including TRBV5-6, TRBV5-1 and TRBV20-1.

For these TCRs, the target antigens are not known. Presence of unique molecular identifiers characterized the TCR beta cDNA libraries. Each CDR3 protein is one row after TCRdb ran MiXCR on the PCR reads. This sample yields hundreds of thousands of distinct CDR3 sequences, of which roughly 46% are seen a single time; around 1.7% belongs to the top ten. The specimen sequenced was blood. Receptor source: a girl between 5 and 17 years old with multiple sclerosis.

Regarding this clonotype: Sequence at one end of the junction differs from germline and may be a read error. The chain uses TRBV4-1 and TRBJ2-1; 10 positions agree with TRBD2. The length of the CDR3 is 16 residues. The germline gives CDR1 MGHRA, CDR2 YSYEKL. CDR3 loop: CASSQTLAGYRNGQFF. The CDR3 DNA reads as TGCGCCAGCAGCCAAACACTAGCGGGGTATCGTAATGGGCAGTTCTTC.

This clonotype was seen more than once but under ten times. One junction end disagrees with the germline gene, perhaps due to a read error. This CDR3 reads CASSYSKGLNTEAFF. The CDR3, as DNA: TGTGCCAGCAGTTACTCGAAGGGATTGAACACTGAGGCTTTCTTT. The chain combines TRBV6-5 with TRBJ1-1; no clear D. Germline values: CDR1 MNHEY, CDR2 SVGAGI. There are 15 residues in the CDR3.

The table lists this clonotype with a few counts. CDR3 sequence (DNA): TGCGCCAGCAGTGACCGTTCCGACGGGGGCGAGCAGTACTTC. It specifies CASSDRSDGGEQYF. The chain employs TRBV10-1 and TRBJ2-7; maybe TRBD2 (6 bases). V was shortened by 3 bases and J by 6 bases, with 15 bases between the two germline ends. This CDR3 spans 14 amino acids. Germline V CDR1 and CDR2: WNHNN, SYGVQD (reference sequence).

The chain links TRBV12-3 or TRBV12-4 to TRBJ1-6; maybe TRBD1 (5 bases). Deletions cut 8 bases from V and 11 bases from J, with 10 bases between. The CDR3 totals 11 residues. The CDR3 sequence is CASGTGTPLHF. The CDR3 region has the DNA TGTGCCAGCGGGACGGGGACACCCCTCCACTTT.

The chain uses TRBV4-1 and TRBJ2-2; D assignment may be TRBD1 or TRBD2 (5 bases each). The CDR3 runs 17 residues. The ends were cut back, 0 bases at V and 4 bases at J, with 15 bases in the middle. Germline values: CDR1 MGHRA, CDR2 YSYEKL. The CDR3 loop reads CASSQDTGTVGTGELFF. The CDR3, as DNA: TGCGCCAGCAGCCAAGATACCGGGACGGTGGGCACCGGGGAGCTGTTTTTT.

This CDR3 reads CASSRLRLLAGGYEQYF. CDR3 coding DNA: TGCGCCAGCAGCCGATTACGACTCCTAGCGGGAGGCTACGAGCAGTACTTC. The chain links TRBV4-1 to TRBJ2-7; 11 bases are a match to TRBD2. The CDR3 contains 17 residues. Germline CDR1 and CDR2: MGHRA and YSYEKL. J was trimmed by 3 bases and V by 4 bases; bases with no gene match: 11.

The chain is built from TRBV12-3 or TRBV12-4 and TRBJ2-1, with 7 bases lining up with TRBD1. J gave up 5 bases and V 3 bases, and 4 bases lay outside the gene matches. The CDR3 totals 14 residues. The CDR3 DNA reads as TGTGCCAGCAGTTTTGGGGACAGAGACAATGAGCAGTTCTTC. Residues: CASSFGDRDNEQFF.

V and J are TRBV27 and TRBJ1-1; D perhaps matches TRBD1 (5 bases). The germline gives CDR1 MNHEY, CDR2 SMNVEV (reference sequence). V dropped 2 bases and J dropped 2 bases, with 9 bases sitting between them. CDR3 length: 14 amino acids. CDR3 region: CASSLRTPNTEAFF. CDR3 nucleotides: TGTGCCAGCAGTTTAAGGACACCTAACACTGAAGCTTTCTTT.

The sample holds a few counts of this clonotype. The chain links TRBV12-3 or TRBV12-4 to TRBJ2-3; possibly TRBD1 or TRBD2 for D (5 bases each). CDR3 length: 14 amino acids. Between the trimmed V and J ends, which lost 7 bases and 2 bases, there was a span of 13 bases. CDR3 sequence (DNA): TGTGCCAGCACCATCTCCGGGGCCACAGATACGCAGTATTTT. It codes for CASTISGATDTQYF.

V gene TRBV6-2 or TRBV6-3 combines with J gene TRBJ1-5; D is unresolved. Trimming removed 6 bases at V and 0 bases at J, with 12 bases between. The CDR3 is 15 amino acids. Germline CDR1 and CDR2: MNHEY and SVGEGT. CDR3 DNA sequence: TGTGCCAGCAGCAGTATGCATACTAGCAATCAGCCCCAGCATTTT. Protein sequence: CASSSMHTSNQPQHF.

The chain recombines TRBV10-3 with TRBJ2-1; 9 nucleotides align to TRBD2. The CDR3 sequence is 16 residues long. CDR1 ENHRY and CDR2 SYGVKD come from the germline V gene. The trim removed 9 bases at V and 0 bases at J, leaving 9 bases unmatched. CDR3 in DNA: TGTGCCATTAGCCTCGCGACTAGCGGCTCCTACAATGAGCAGTTCTTC. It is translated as CAISLATSGSYNEQFF.

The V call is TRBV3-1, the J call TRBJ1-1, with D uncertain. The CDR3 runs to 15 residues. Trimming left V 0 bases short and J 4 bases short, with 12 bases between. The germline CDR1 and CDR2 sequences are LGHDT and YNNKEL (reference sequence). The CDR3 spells CASSQELGSRTEAFF. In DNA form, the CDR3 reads TGTGCCAGCAGCCAAGAACTGGGATCTCGCACTGAAGCTTTCTTT. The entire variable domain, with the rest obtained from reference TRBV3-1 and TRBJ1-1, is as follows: DTAVSQTPKYLVTQMGNDKSIKCEQNLGHDTMYWYKQDSKKFLKIMFSYNNKELIINETVPNRFSPKSPDKAHLNLHINSLELGDSAVYFCASSQELGSRTEAFFGQGTRLTVV.

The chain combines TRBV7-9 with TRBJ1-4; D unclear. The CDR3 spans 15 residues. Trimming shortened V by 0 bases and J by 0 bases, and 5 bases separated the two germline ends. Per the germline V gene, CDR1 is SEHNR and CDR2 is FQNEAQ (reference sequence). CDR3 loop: CASSLASSTNEKLFF. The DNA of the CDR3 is TGTGCCAGCAGCTTAGCGTCATCAACTAATGAAAAACTGTTTTTT.

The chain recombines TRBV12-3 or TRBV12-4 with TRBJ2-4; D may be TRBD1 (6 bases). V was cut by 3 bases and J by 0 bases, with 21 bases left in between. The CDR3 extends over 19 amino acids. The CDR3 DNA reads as TGTGCCAGCAGTTTTCCGACAGGCCCCACTTCTTTAGCCAAAAACATTCAGTACTTC. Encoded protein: CASSFPTGPTSLAKNIQYF.

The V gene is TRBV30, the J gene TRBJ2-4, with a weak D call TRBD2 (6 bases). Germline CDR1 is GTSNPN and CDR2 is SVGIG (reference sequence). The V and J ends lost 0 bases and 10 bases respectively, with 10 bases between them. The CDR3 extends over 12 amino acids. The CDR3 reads CAWSVLSGIQYF. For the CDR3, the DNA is TGTGCCTGGAGTGTACTTAGCGGAATTCAGTACTTC. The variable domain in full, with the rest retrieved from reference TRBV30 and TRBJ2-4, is SQTIHQWPATLVQPVGSPLSLECTVEGTSNPNLYWYRQAAGRGLQLLFYSVGIGQISSEVPQNLSASRPQDRQFILSSKKLLLSDSGFYLCAWSVLSGIQYFGAGTRLSVL.

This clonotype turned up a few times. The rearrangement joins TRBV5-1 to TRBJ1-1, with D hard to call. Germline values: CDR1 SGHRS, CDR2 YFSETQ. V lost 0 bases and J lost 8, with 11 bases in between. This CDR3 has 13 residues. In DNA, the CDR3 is TGCGCCAGCAGCTTGGAGCTGAGATACGAAGCTTTCTTT. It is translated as CASSLELRYEAFF.

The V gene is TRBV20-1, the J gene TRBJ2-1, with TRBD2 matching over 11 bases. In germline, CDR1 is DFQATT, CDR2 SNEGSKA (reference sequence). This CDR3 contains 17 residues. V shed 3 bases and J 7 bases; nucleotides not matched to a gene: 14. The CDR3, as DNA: TGCAGTGCTAGGGTACTAGCGGGGGACCCCGGGGGTAATGAGCAGTTCTTC. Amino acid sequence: CSARVLAGDPGGNEQFF.

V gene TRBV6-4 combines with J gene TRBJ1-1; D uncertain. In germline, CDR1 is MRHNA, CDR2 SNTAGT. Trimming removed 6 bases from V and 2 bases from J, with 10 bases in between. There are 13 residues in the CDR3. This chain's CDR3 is CASSAELNTEAFF. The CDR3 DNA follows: TGTGCCAGCAGCGCCGAGTTAAACACTGAAGCTTTCTTT.

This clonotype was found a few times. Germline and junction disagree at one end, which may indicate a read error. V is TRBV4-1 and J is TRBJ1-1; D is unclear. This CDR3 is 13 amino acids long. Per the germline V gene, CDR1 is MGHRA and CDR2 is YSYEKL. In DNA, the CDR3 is TGTGCCAGCAGCCAAGATAGGGACACTGAAGCTTTCTTT. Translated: CASSQDRDTEAFF.

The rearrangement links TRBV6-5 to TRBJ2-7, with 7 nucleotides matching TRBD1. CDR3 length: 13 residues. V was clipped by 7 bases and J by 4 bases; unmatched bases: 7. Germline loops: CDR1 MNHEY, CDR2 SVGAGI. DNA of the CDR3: TGTGCCAGCAAGGGCGAGGGGGCATACGAGCAGTACTTC. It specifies CASKGEGAYEQYF.

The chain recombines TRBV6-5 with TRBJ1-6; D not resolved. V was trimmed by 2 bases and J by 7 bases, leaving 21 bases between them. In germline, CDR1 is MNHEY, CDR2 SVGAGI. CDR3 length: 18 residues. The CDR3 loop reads CASSYTLNQAGFNSPLHF. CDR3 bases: TGTGCCAGCAGTTACACCCTCAACCAGGCAGGCTTCAATTCACCCCTCCACTTT.

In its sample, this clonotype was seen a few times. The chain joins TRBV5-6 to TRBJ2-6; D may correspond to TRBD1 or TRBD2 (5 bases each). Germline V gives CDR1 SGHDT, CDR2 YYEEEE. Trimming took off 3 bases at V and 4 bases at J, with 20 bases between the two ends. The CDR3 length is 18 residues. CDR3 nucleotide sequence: TGTGCCAGCAGCTGGTCCTCGGGGACCCTCTCGGGGGCCAACGTCCTGACTTTC. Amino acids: CASSWSSGTLSGANVLTF.

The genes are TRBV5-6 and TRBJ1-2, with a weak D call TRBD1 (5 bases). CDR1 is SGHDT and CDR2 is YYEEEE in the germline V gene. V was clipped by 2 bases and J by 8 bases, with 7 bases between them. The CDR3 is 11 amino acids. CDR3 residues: CASSFRDGYTF. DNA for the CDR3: TGTGCCAGCAGCTTCAGGGACGGCTACACCTTC.

This CDR3 reads CSARGHTGHQETQYF. CDR3 sequence (DNA): TGCAGTGCTAGAGGCCACACAGGGCACCAAGAGACCCAGTACTTC. V usage is TRBV20-1 and J usage is TRBJ2-5; weak D call: TRBD1 (6 bases). This CDR3 contains 15 residues. From germline, CDR1 is DFQATT and CDR2 SNEGSKA (reference sequence). V was pared by 1 base and J by 0 bases, with 12 bases between.